The text below deals with one TCR beta chain. Its antigen remains unidentified. As the template, RNA transcripts were used to amplify TCR beta CDR3 regions. After a first-round RT-PCR with HTBI primers, a second-round multiplex PCR was run. TCRdb ran MiXCR on the multiplex PCR reads and lists one entry per CDR3 protein. The table lists some 750,000 distinct CDR3 sequences, 40% of them singletons. Under 3 months in duration, the ophthalmopathy in affected donors had moderate-to-severe activity, CAS ≥3 and NOSPECS ≥4. Thyroid ultrasound, orbital computed tomography, TRAb, serum thyroxine and clinical symptoms formed the basis of diagnosis. The sample comes from a study of Graves' ophthalmopathy and Graves' hyperthyroidism. Turning to the study itself: The collection of peripheral blood took place at initial diagnosis, before any treatment.

V lost 3 bases to trimming and J lost 7 bases; unmatched junction nucleotides: 13. The CDR3 has 15 residues. From germline, CDR1 is SGDLS and CDR2 YYNGEE. Whole-study findings and limits: In separating ophthalmopathy from stable hyperthyroidism, a 13-signature model achieved 85% to 90% sensitivity and 81.08% specificity.

Material: peripheral blood. The chain employs TRBV9 and TRBJ2-7; TRBD1 matches at 7 bases. The clonotype originates from an adult man with Graves' ophthalmopathy. This chain's CDR3 is CASSDGQVGPEEQYF. Here the CDR3 DNA reads TGTGCCAGCAGCGACGGACAGGTTGGTCCGGAGGAGCAGTACTTC.